Below are 13 T cell receptor beta chains sequenced from a single sample in a study of tumor-infiltrating lymphocytes in primary liver carcinoma. Production of TCR beta cDNA used approximately 0.45 ug total RNA together with a constant-region primer. The TCR beta library was amplified through three nested multiplex PCR rounds in a modified ARM-PCR procedure. A C-beta reverse primer was combined with TRBV1-TRBV30 forward primers in the first two PCR rounds, and each round had approximately 9 cycles. TCRdb re-called the multiplex PCR reads through MiXCR, storing one row per CDR3 protein. The repertoire holds under 85,000 distinct CDR3 sequences, approximately 77% seen once, with 15% to 20% in the top ten. RNA and DNA were co-extracted from 20-30 mg of unsorted bulk tissue. The sequenced sample was liver tumor tissue from sampling region 1. The sample's subset: tumor region T1, superior pole. The receptors shown here come from a man between 35 and 55 years old with primary liver carcinoma and hepatitis B virus infection.

The rearrangement links TRBV6-2 or TRBV6-3 to TRBJ2-7; TRBD1 might be the D (6 bases). Germline loops: CDR1 MNHEY, CDR2 SVGEGT. The V end was cut by 9 bases, the J end by 3 bases, with 15 bases between. The length of the CDR3 is 13 residues. In nucleotides, the CDR3 is TGTGCCAGTGGCTTTGCAGGGGTCTACGAGCAGTACTTC. Protein product: CASGFAGVYEQYF.

V is TRBV11-2 and J is TRBJ2-1; 10 positions agree with TRBD1. The CDR3 spans 15 residues. Unmatched junction bases numbered 16, after V lost 5 bases and J lost 15 bases. CDR1 SGHAT and CDR2 FQNNGV come from the germline V gene. CDR3 sequence: CASSARDRGFYVLFF. Here the CDR3 DNA reads TGTGCCAGCAGCGCCCGGGACAGGGGTTTCTACGTGCTGTTCTTC.

With respect to this clonotype: A single base separates this from a much larger clone, so it may be a read error. The rearrangement uses TRBV29-1 and TRBJ1-2, with D hard to call. CDR1 and CDR2 (germline): SQVTM, ANQGSEA. V lost 8 bases and J 2 bases, leaving 12 bases between the germline ends. This CDR3 has 12 amino acids. The CDR3 DNA follows: TGCAGCACCCGACACGAGAACTATGGCTACACCTTC. This codes for CSTRHENYGYTF.

Comments on this clonotype: The junction and the germline gene differ at one end; a read error may be behind it. The chain couples TRBV10-3 to TRBJ1-1; 10 nucleotides align to TRBD1. Germline V gene sequence: CDR1 ENHRY, CDR2 SYGVKD. The CDR3 is 14 residues long. The CDR3 is CVISETGGNTEAIF. The CDR3 coding sequence is TGTGTCATCAGTGAGACAGGGGGCAACACTGAAGCTATCTTC.

On this clonotype itself: One junction end does not reproduce the germline sequence, and a read error may be involved. V usage is TRBV25-1 and J usage is TRBJ1-6; tentative D call: TRBD1 (5 bases). The length of the CDR3 is 15 residues. The germline V gene has CDR1 MGHDK and CDR2 SYGVNS. The CDR3 nucleotides read TGTGCCAGCAGTGATGCGGGGCGGTCTAATTCATCCCTCCACTTT. Translation: CASSDAGRSNSSLHF.

Regarding this clonotype: A much larger clone lies a single base off, so this may be a read error. The chain carries TRBV28 and TRBJ2-5; 9 positions match TRBD1. V lost 3 bases, J lost 5 bases, and 4 bases stayed unmatched. CDR1 and CDR2 from the germline V gene are MDHEN and SYDVKM. The CDR3 has 14 amino acids. The CDR3 coding sequence is TGTGCCAGCAGTTTTGACAGGGGGACTGAGACCCAGTACTTC. Amino acid sequence: CASSFDRGTETQYF.

This clonotype was seen ten or more times. This CDR3 reads CASSLRGTDTQYF. The CDR3 DNA reads as TGTGCCAGCAGTTTACGTGGCACAGATACGCAGTATTTT. The V and J genes are TRBV28 and TRBJ2-3; D remains ambiguous. The CDR3 sequence is 13 residues long. V lost 2 bases to trimming and J lost 1 base, with 4 bases between them. The germline V gene has CDR1 MDHEN and CDR2 SYDVKM.

The CDR3 reads CSARDLRTSGRNFNEQFF. The CDR3 DNA is TGCAGTGCTAGAGATTTACGGACTAGCGGGAGGAATTTCAATGAGCAGTTCTTC. The gene calls are TRBV20-1 and TRBJ2-1; 14 nucleotides align to TRBD2. After removal of 0 bases from V and 6 bases from J, the junction contained 10 bases not matched to a gene. Germline values: CDR1 DFQATT, CDR2 SNEGSKA (reference sequence). The CDR3 extends over 18 amino acids.

A remark on this clonotype: This sequence may be a read error, since a much larger clone differs from it by one base. The chain recombines TRBV28 with TRBJ2-7; D might be TRBD2 (5 bases). The V and J ends lost 6 bases and 0 bases respectively, with 15 bases between them. This CDR3 contains 15 residues. Germline CDR1 and CDR2: MDHEN and SYDVKM. CDR3 sequence: CASSHEGMLSYEQYF. Here the CDR3 DNA reads TGTGCCAGCAGCCACGAGGGCATGCTCTCCTACGAGCAGTACTTC.

This clonotype qualifies as medium-sized. V usage is TRBV11-1 and J usage is TRBJ1-4, with 7 bases aligning to TRBD1. Trimming at V came to 5 bases and at J to 3 bases, leaving 6 bases not matched to a gene. Per germline, CDR1 SGHAT and CDR2 FQDESV (reference sequence). The CDR3 is 15 amino acids. The CDR3 protein is CASSHNRGPNEKLFF. CDR3 nucleotide sequence: TGTGCCAGCAGCCACAACAGGGGACCTAATGAAAAACTGTTTTTT.

For this clonotype: Without the conserved terminal phenylalanine or tryptophan, this CDR3 likely stems from a read error. The DNA is left out, because the CDR3 cannot be placed on it with certainty; the CDR3 is given as TCRdb lists it. The rearrangement joins TRBV11-2 to TRBJ2-7; TRBD1, the table's D call, was not compared with the DNA. 15 amino acids form the CDR3, both terminal residues included. Germline V gene data show CDR1 as SGHAT and CDR2 as FQNNGV. CDR3 sequence reads: CASSSTGGRRYELYL.

A word on this clonotype: One end of the junction is discordant with germline, which a read error may explain. The chain carries TRBV5-5 and TRBJ1-5; D not certain. The CDR3 is made up of 16 amino acids. Germline CDR1 is SGHKS and CDR2 is YYEKEE (reference sequence). DNA for the CDR3: TGTCCCAGCAGCTCGGACCCCCACGGTAGCAATCAGCCCCAGCATTTT. This gives the protein CPSSSDPHGSNQPQHF.

The table lists this clonotype with many counts. The chain carries TRBV30 and TRBJ2-1; D is possibly TRBD2 (7 bases). The CDR3 runs to 11 residues. Germline lookup yields CDR1 GTSNPN and CDR2 SVGIG (reference sequence). Deletions cut 2 bases from V and 12 bases from J, with 11 bases between. CDR3 region: CAWSRGEGQFF. The CDR3 bases are TGTGCCTGGAGTAGGGGGGAGGGGCAGTTCTTC.